This T cell receptor (beta chain) was profiled in a study of blood T cell repertoires in COVID-19. The wider study: COVID-19 samples, acute and convalescent, were from the United States, Italy and Spain. In each case, the material was cDNA or gDNA derived from T cells, B-cell-depleted T cells, or PBMCs.

Trimming pared 0 bases from V and 4 bases from J, leaving 8 bases between. Germline lookup yields CDR1 SGHRS and CDR2 YFSETQ. This CDR3 contains 13 residues. Per the original data handling: Amplification of reference gene primers provided the estimated nucleated cell counts. Clones were read by immunoSEQ multiplex PCR, and TCRdb kept only the in-frame ones, dropping some. That table gives V, J and clone size, and the DNA gave D and trimming. The sample yields 150,000 to 200,000 clones, roughly 70% seen once. This clone showed up just a few times. The clonotype comes from a woman of 80 years or more with acute or convalescent COVID-19. The rearrangement joins TRBV5-1 to TRBJ2-7; D is possibly TRBD2 (5 bases). Sequenced sample: peripheral blood. CDR3 in amino acids: CASSLESGYEQYF. The CDR3 DNA is TGCGCCAGCAGCTTGGAAAGCGGATACGAGCAGTACTTC.